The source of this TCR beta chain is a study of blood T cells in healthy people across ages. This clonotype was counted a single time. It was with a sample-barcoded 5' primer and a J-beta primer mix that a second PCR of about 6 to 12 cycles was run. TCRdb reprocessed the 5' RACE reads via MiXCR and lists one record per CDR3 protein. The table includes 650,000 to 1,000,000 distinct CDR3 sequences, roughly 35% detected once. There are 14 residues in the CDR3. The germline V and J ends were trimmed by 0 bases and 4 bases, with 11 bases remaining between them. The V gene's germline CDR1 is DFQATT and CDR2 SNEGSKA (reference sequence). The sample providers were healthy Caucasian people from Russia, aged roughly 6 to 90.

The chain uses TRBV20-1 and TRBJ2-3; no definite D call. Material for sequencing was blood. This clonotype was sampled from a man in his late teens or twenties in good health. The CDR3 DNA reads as TGCAGTGCTAGAGAGCGACCTGTTCCAGATACGCAGTATTTT. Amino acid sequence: CSARERPVPDTQYF.